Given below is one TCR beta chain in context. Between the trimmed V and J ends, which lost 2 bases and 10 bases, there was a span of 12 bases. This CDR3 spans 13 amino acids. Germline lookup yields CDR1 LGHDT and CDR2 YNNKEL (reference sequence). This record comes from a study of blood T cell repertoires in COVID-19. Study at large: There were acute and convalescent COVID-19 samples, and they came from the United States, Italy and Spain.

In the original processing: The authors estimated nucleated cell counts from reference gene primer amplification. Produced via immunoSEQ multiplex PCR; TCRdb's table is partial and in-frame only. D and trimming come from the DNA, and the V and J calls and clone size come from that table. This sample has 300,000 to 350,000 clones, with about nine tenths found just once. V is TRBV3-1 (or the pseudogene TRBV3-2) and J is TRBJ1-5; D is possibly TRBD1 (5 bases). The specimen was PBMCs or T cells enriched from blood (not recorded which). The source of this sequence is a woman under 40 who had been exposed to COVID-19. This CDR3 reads CASSQTGDLPQHF. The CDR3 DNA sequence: TGTGCCAGCAGCCAAACAGGAGACCTTCCCCAGCATTTT.